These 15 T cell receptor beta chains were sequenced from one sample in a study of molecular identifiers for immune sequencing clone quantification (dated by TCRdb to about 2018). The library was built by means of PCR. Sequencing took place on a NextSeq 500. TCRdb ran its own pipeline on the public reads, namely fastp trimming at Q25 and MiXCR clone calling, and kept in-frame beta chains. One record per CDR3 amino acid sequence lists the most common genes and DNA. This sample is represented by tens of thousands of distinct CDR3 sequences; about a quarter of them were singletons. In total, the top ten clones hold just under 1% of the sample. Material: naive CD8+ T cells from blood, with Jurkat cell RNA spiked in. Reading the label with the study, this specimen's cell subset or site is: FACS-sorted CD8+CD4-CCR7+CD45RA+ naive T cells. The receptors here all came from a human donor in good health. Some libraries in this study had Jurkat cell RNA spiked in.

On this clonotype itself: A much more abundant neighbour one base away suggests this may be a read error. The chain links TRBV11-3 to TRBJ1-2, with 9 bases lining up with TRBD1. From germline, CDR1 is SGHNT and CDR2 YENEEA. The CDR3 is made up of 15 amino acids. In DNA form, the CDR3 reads TGTGCCAGCAGCCCCCCGGCTACAGGGGGCCATGGCTTCACCTTC. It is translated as CASSPPATGGHGFTF.

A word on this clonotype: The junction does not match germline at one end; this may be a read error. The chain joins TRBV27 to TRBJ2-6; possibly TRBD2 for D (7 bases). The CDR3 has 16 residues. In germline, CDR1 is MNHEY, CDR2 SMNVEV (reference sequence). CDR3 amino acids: CASSFRGGAGANILTF. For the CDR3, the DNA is TGTGCCAGCAGTTTCCGAGGGGGGGCTGGGGCCAACATCCTGACTTTC.

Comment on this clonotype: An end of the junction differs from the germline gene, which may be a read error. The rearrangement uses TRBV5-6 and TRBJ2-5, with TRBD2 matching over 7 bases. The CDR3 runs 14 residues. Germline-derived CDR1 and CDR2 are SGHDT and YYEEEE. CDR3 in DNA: TGTGCCAGCAGCTTGGTGCTAGCGGAAGAGACCCCGTCCTTC. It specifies CASSLVLAEETPSF.

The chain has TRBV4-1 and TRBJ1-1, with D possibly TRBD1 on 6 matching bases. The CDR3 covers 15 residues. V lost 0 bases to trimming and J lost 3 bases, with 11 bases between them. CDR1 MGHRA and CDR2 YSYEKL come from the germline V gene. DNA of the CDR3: TGCGCCAGCAGCCAAGATCCAGGGGTTGACACTGAAGCTTTCTTT. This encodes CASSQDPGVDTEAFF.

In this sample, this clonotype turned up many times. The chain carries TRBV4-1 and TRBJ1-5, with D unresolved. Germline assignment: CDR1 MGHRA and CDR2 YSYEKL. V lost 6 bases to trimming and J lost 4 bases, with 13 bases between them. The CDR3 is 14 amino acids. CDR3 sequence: CASSLDAGNQPQHF. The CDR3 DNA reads TGCGCCAGCAGTCTTGATGCGGGGAATCAGCCCCAGCATTTT.

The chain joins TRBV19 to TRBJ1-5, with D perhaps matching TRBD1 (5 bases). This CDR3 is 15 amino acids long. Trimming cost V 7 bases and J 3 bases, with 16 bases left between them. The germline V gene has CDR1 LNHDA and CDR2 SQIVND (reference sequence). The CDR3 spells CASTPWGFDNQPQHF. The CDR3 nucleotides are TGTGCCAGTACCCCCTGGGGGTTTGACAATCAGCCCCAGCATTTT.

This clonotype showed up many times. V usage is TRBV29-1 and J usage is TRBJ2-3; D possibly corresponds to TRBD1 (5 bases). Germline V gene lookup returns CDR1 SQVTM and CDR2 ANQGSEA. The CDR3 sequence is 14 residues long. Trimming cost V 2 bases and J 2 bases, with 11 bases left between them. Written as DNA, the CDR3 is TGCAGCGTTGAACCAGGGTTCAACACAGATACGCAGTATTTT. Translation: CSVEPGFNTDTQYF.

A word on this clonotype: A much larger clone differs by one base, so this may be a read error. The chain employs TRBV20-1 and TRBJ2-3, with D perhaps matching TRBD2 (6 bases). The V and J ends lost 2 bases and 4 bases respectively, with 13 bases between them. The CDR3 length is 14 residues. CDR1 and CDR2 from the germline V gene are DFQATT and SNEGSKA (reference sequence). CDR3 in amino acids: CSARSSERPDTQYF. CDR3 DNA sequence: TGCAGTGCTAGATCTAGCGAGAGGCCAGATACGCAGTATTTT.

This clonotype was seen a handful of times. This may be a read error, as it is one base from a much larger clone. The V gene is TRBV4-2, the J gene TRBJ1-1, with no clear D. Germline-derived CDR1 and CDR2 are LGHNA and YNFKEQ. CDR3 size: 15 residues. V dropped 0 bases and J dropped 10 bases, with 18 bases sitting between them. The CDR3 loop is CASSQETDLSRAAFF. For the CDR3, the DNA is TGTGCCAGCAGCCAAGAGACGGACCTGTCAAGGGCAGCTTTCTTT.

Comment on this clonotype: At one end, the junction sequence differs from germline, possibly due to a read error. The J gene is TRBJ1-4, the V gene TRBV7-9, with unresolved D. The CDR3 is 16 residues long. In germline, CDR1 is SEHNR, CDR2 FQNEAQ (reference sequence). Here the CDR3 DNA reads TGTGCCAGCAGCTTAGCTTCAGCTACAACTATTGAAAAACTGTTTTTT. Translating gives CASSLASATTIEKLFF.

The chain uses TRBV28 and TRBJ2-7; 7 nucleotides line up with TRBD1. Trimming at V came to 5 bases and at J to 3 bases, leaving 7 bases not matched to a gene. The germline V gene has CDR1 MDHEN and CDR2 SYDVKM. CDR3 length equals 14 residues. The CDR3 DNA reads TGTGCCAGCAGTGATGAACGGGACAGCTACGAGCAGTACTTC. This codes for CASSDERDSYEQYF.

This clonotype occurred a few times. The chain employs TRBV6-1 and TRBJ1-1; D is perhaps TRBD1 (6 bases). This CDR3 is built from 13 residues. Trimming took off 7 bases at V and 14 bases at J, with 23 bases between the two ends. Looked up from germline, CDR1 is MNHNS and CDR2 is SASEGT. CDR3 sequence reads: CASKTGMNTVAFF. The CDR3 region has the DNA TGTGCCAGCAAAACAGGGATGAACACTGTAGCCTTCTTT.

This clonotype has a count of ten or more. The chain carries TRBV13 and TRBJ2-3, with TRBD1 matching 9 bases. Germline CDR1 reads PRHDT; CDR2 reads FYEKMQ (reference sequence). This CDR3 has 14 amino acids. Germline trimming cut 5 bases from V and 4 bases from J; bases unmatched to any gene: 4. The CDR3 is CASSQGTGSDTQYF. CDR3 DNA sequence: TGTGCCAGCAGCCAAGGGACAGGGTCAGATACGCAGTATTTT.

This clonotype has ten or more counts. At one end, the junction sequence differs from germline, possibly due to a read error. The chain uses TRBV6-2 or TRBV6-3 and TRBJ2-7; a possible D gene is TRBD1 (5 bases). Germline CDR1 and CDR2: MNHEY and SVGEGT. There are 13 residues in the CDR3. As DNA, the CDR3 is TGTGCCAGCAGCCCGACAGAAAACTACGAGCAGTCCTTC. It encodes CASSPTENYEQSF.

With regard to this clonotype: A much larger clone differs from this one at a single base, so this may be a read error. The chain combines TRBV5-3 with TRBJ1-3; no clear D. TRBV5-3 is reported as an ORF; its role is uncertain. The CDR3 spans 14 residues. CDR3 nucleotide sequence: TGTGCCAGCAGCTTGGGCATCTCTGGAAACACCATATATTTT. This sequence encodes CASSLGISGNTIYF.